This T cell receptor beta chain was sequenced in a study of immune characteristics of hereditary and idiopathic chronic pancreatitis. Study-level points and caveats: TCRbeta diversity rose and clonality fell in both pancreatitis groups versus controls. Vbeta-Jbeta usage, including TRBV10, TRBV19, TRBV23 and TRBV5, differed by pancreatitis type.

This clone is classed as hyperexpanded. Its antigen is unknown. The CDR3 sequence is 20 residues long. V lost 1 base to trimming and J lost 0 bases, with 25 bases between them. CDR1 is MNHEY and CDR2 is SMNVEV in the germline V gene (reference sequence). Control pancreas with no known pancreatic disease underwent the same islet isolation procedure as patient tissue. No T cell sorting was done; genomic DNA came straight from bulk pancreas tissue. Clones were read by immunoSEQ multiplex PCR, and TCRdb kept only the in-frame ones, dropping some. The table has approximately 560 clones, 50% to 75% seen once.

V is TRBV27 and J is TRBJ2-7; D is unclear. The sequencing sample was made of pancreas tissue. The sequence was obtained from a human donor who was a deceased organ donor serving as a healthy control. CDR3 protein: CASSLWSLGAAVVDSYEQYF. In nucleotides, the CDR3 is TGTGCCAGCAGTTTATGGTCCCTGGGCGCCGCCGTAGTCGACTCCTACGAGCAGTACTTC.